This TCR beta chain was recovered during a study of shared clonotypes between healthy human individuals. Study-wide results and caveats: Rarefaction indicated that sorted-subset sequencing remained incomplete although depth was large.

TCRdb's table, derived via immunoSEQ multiplex PCR, lists solely in-frame clones and lacks some. The profile covers around 2.1 million clones, with roughly 95% appearing a single time and around 0.13% taken by the ten largest. CD4+ cells yielded CD45RA+ naive and CD45RA-negative memory subsets. As for this clone: Antigen specificity is unknown.

The TCR comes from a man aged 18 to 29 in good health. Sequenced material: naive CD4+ T cells sorted from blood. The subset: CD45RA+ positively selected.

The CDR3 sequence is CASRVTGGNTIYF. The CDR3 bases are TGTGCCAGCAGAGTGACAGGTGGAAACACCATATATTTT. This chain joins TRBV6-5 and TRBJ1-3; D might be TRBD1 (6 bases). There are 13 residues in the CDR3. Germline V gene data show CDR1 as MNHEY and CDR2 as SVGAGI. V was shortened by 6 bases and J by 3 bases, with 9 bases between the two germline ends.